The rows below give T cell receptor beta chains drawn from one sample of a study of blood T cell repertoires in COVID-19. Profiled with immunoSEQ multiplex PCR; TCRdb holds only in-frame clones, not every one. The sample lists approximately 200,000 clones; roughly four fifths were seen once. Sequencing input: peripheral blood. Every receptor here comes from a young woman who had recovered from COVID-19. The CDR3 runs from the conserved cysteine through the conserved F or W. The D gene is left open where the match is weak. The size entry is marked missing in some rows and otherwise reads once, few, many or a size class.

>NA|TRBV6-5|TRBJ2-7|TRBD2
CASSPGLRSYEQYF
TGTGCCAGCAGTCCGGGACTACGGAGCTACGAGCAGTACTTC
>NA|TRBV6-5|TRBJ1-1|NA
CASSPERNTEAFF
TGTGCCAGCAGTCCCGAGCGGAACACTGAAGCTTTCTTT
>once|TRBV9|TRBJ2-7|TRBD1
CASSGGTGFYEQYF
TGTGCCAGCAGCGGCGGGACAGGGTTCTACGAGCAGTACTTC
>NA|TRBV2|TRBJ2-2|NA
CASSERGGRGTGELFF
TGTGCCAGCAGTGAGAGGGGGGGACGGGGCACCGGGGAGCTGTTTTTT
>NA|TRBV28|TRBJ2-7|NA
CASSDKGRVHEQYF
TGTGCCAGCAGTGACAAGGGCAGGGTCCACGAGCAGTACTTC
>NA|TRBV2|TRBJ2-5|NA
CANGSPLQETQYF
TGTGCCAACGGGTCTCCGCTCCAAGAGACCCAGTACTTC
>NA|TRBV27|TRBJ2-2|TRBD1
CASSLLGQGTGELFF
TGTGCCAGCAGTTTATTGGGACAGGGAACCGGGGAGCTGTTTTTT
>NA|TRBV5-1|TRBJ2-5|NA
CASSLGAGAGETQYF
TGCGCCAGCAGCTTGGGGGCGGGGGCCGGAGAGACCCAGTACTTC
>once|TRBV19|TRBJ2-1|TRBD2
CASSTLAGVSNEQFF
TGTGCCAGTAGTACCCTAGCGGGAGTAAGCAATGAGCAGTTCTTC
>NA|TRBV5-1|TRBJ2-4|NA
CASSLFVAGNIQYF
TGCGCCAGCAGCTTGTTTGTGGCAGGAAACATTCAGTACTTC
>NA|TRBV27|TRBJ2-1|NA
CASSSLDYVNEQFF
TGTGCCAGCAGTTCCCTGGACTATGTCAATGAGCAGTTCTTC
>NA|TRBV27|TRBJ2-4|NA
CASSLFYTKNIQYF
TGTGCCAGCAGTTTATTCTATACCAAAAACATTCAGTACTTC
>NA|TRBV5-1|TRBJ2-1|TRBD2
CASSPRGEREGFNEQFF
TGCGCCAGCAGCCCCCGGGGGGAGCGGGAGGGCTTTAATGAGCAGTTCTTC
>NA|TRBV7-6|TRBJ1-1|NA
CASLNREATEAFF
TGTGCCAGCCTCAACAGGGAAGCCACTGAAGCTTTCTTT
>few|TRBV5-4|TRBJ2-7|TRBD2
CASSSLSWTSGEQYF
TGTGCCAGCAGCTCTCTTTCCTGGACTAGCGGTGAGCAGTACTTC
>once|TRBV5-6|TRBJ1-4|TRBD1
CASSSTGTGAFEKLFF
TGTGCCAGCAGCTCCACCGGGACAGGGGCTTTTGAAAAACTGTTTTTT
>NA|TRBV5-4|TRBJ2-6|NA
CASSGGLTSGANVLTF
TGTGCCAGCAGTGGAGGGTTGACTTCTGGGGCCAACGTCCTGACTTTC
>NA|TRBV28|TRBJ2-7|TRBD1
CASRGQGMGPYEQYF
TGTGCCAGCAGGGGACAGGGAATGGGGCCCTACGAGCAGTACTTC
>few|TRBV28|TRBJ1-1|NA
CASGAGVKAFF
TGTGCCAGCGGGGCGGGGGTTAAAGCTTTCTTT
>NA|TRBV10-3|TRBJ2-3|NA
CAISEAGVSTDTQYF
TGTGCCATCAGTGAGGCAGGGGTGAGCACAGATACGCAGTATTTT
>NA|TRBV7-9|TRBJ2-1|TRBD1
CASSQSRDRGRNEQFF
TGTGCCAGCAGCCAATCACGGGACAGGGGTCGGAATGAGCAGTTCTTC
>NA|TRBV5-1|TRBJ2-1|TRBD2
CASSLTSGRANEQFF
TGCGCCAGCAGCTTGACTAGCGGGAGGGCCAATGAGCAGTTCTTC
>NA|TRBV5-1|TRBJ2-7|NA
CASSLFTGSYEQYF
TGCGCCAGCAGCTTGTTCACGGGATCCTACGAGCAGTACTTC
>NA|TRBV12-3/TRBV12-4|TRBJ1-6|NA
CASSPGQIWLHF
TGTGCCAGCAGCCCTGGACAAATTTGGCTCCACTTT
>NA|TRBV6-7|TRBJ2-7|TRBD2
CASSTTAPQRGEQYF
TGTGCCAGCAGTACGACCGCCCCCCAGCGGGGCGAGCAGTACTTC
>NA|TRBV19|TRBJ1-5|NA
CASTTGHGHQPQHF
TGTGCCAGTACCACGGGACACGGGCATCAGCCCCAGCATTTT
>NA|TRBV4-1|TRBJ1-6|TRBD1
CASSQDWAGGHSPLHF
TGCGCCAGCAGCCAAGATTGGGCAGGGGGCCATTCACCCCTCCACTTT
>NA|TRBV5-1|TRBJ2-7|TRBD2
CASSLVGLAGDIANEQYF
TGCGCCAGCAGCTTGGTCGGACTAGCGGGAGATATTGCCAACGAGCAGTACTTC
>NA|TRBV3-1/TRBV3-2|TRBJ2-1|NA
CASSQGESNNEQFF
TGTGCCAGCAGCCAAGGGGAGTCTAACAATGAGCAGTTCTTC
>once|TRBV5-1|TRBJ2-3|TRBD2
CASRFSAEIAGSTDTQYF
TGCGCCAGCAGATTTTCTGCGGAAATAGCGGGGAGCACAGATACGCAGTATTTT
>NA|TRBV7-9|TRBJ1-4|TRBD1
CASSNYLLTGGNEKLFF
TGTGCCAGCAGCAACTACCTCCTGACAGGGGGAAATGAAAAACTGTTTTTT
>NA|TRBV30|TRBJ2-1|TRBD1
CAWRDRAGGINEQFF
TGTGCCTGGAGGGACAGGGCAGGGGGAATCAATGAGCAGTTCTTC
>few|TRBV4-1|TRBJ1-2|NA
CASSQDRGKGYGYTF
TGCGCCAGCAGCCAAGATCGAGGGAAAGGCTATGGCTACACCTTC
>NA|TRBV27|TRBJ2-1|TRBD2
CASSFALAGVNEQFF
TGTGCCAGCAGTTTTGCCCTAGCGGGAGTAAATGAGCAGTTCTTC
>NA|TRBV29-1|TRBJ2-2|TRBD1
CSVAVTGAGELFF
TGCAGCGTTGCCGTGACAGGGGCCGGGGAGCTGTTTTTT
>NA|TRBV27|TRBJ1-2|TRBD1
CASSLAGGFGYTF
TGTGCCAGCAGTTTAGCAGGGGGCTTCGGCTACACCTTC
>NA|TRBV28|TRBJ1-1|TRBD1
CASSLPTGGSGEAFF
TGTGCCAGCAGTTTACCGACAGGGGGCTCGGGTGAAGCTTTCTTT